This TCR beta chain derives from a study of blood T cell repertoires in COVID-19. Only in-frame clones appear in the TCRdb table, and some are missing; sequencing was by immunoSEQ multiplex PCR. This table holds about 220,000 clones, about four fifths found once. Enrolled through a virtual design, the participants were between about 18 and 100 years of age and came from under 30 US areas. Cohorts were determined from participant-reported clinical history. Within 2 weeks before study entry, exposed participants met a COVID-19 case. The CDR3 extends over 16 amino acids. CDR1 is MGHDK and CDR2 is SYGVNS in the germline V gene. J gave up 5 bases and V 6 bases, and 8 bases lay outside the gene matches.

This TCR was recovered from a woman aged 50 to 65 who had been exposed to COVID-19. Sequencing was carried out using PBMCs or T cells enriched from blood (not recorded which). The V and J genes are TRBV25-1 and TRBJ2-1; 12 nucleotides agree with TRBD1. CDR3 residues: CASRSAGTGGNNEQFF. The DNA of the CDR3 is TGTGCCAGCAGGTCCGCCGGGACAGGGGGCAACAATGAGCAGTTCTTC.